One sample yielded the 22 T cell receptor beta chains listed below, sequenced in a study of shared clonotypes between healthy human individuals. Libraries were prepared by immunoSEQ multiplex PCR; TCRdb keeps only in-frame clonotypes and omits some of them. The sample has approximately 2.1 million clones; 85% to 95% are singletons. Source material: naive CD4+ T cells from PBMCs. Subset here: CD45RA+ positively selected. Receptor source: a man aged 18 to 29 in good health. Some clones in this sample may be carry-over from other donors' samples.

This chain uses TRBV10-3 with TRBJ2-7; D remains ambiguous. With 3 bases removed from V and 0 bases from J, the gap between germline ends came to 3 bases. From germline, CDR1 is ENHRY and CDR2 SYGVKD. This CDR3 region has 12 residues. The CDR3 sequence is CAISDNSYEQYF. DNA for the CDR3: TGTGCCATCAGTGACAACTCCTACGAGCAGTACTTC.

With regard to this clone: Other DNA sequences in the sample encode the same CDR3. V and J are TRBV18 and TRBJ2-7, with TRBD2 identical over 7 bases. CDR3 size: 14 residues. In germline, CDR1 is KGHSH, CDR2 LQKENI. V lost 0 bases and J lost 3; bases outside the gene matches: 2. The CDR3 nucleotides read TGTGCCAGCTCACCACCGGGGGGGGGCTACGAGCAGTACTTC. Its translation is CASSPPGGGYEQYF.

CDR3 DNA: TGTGCCAGCTCACCACTCGGTAGCGGGAAAGATACGCAGTATTTT. Encoded protein: CASSPLGSGKDTQYF. This chain links TRBV18 with TRBJ2-3; 8 nucleotides line up with TRBD2. This CDR3 contains 15 residues. Per the germline V gene, CDR1 is KGHSH and CDR2 is LQKENI. After removal of 1 base from V and 5 bases from J, the junction contained 5 bases not matched to a gene.

The gene calls are TRBV5-1 and TRBJ1-4; TRBD1 agrees at 8 bases. From germline, CDR1 is SGHRS and CDR2 YFSETQ. V shed 4 bases and J 8 bases; nucleotides not matched to a gene: 7. CDR3 length: 14 residues. CDR3 coding DNA: TGCGCCAGCAGCCTAGACACAGGGGGAGAAAAACTGTTTTTT. It yields the protein CASSLDTGGEKLFF.

Note on this clone: Other DNA sequences in this sample translate to the same CDR3. The rearrangement uses TRBV29-1 and TRBJ2-5; 7 nucleotides match TRBD1. The V segment lost 2 bases and the J segment 5 bases; nucleotides outside the gene matches: 5. The CDR3 spans 13 residues. Germline CDR1 SQVTM, CDR2 ANQGSEA. This CDR3 is CSVEKTGRETQYF. CDR3 DNA: TGCAGCGTTGAAAAGACAGGGCGCGAGACCCAGTACTTC.

This clone was found once. The V and J genes are TRBV6-1 and TRBJ1-2; D is uncertain. Looked up from germline, CDR1 is MNHNS and CDR2 is SASEGT. The CDR3 extends over 13 amino acids. Trimming left V 2 bases short and J 4 bases short, with 8 bases between. The CDR3 coding sequence is TGTGCCAGCAGTGAATCCGGGAGCTATGGCTACACCTTC. Its protein is CASSESGSYGYTF.

The chain joins TRBV30 to TRBJ2-3; 7 bases align to TRBD1. This CDR3 contains 13 residues. Germline V gene data show CDR1 as GTSNPN and CDR2 as SVGIG (reference sequence). V lost 8 bases and J lost 1; bases outside the gene matches: 6. The CDR3 sequence is CAQGQGGTDTQYF. In DNA, the CDR3 is TGTGCCCAGGGGCAGGGGGGCACAGATACGCAGTATTTT.

This clone was detected only a few times. The V call is TRBV2, the J call TRBJ1-5, with D possibly matching TRBD1 (6 bases). Deletions cut 6 bases from V and 9 bases from J, with 21 bases between. Per the germline V gene, CDR1 is SNHLY and CDR2 is FYNNEI. This CDR3 region has 15 residues. CDR3 loop: CASRMRTGGERPQHF. The CDR3 DNA sequence: TGTGCCAGCAGAATGCGAACCGGGGGCGAAAGGCCCCAGCATTTT.

The sample holds one count of this clone. The same CDR3 arises from other DNA sequences in this sample as well. The chain employs TRBV5-1 and TRBJ2-7; weak D call: TRBD1 (5 bases). The V end was cut by 1 base, the J end by 7 bases, with 9 bases between. Germline lookup yields CDR1 SGHRS and CDR2 YFSETQ. The CDR3 contains 12 residues. For the CDR3, the DNA is TGCGCCAGCAGCTTGACCCGGACAGAGCAGTACTTC. This gives the protein CASSLTRTEQYF.

The J gene is TRBJ1-2, the V gene TRBV25-1, with unresolved D. V was trimmed by 0 bases and J by 6 bases, leaving 20 bases between them. The germline CDR1 and CDR2 sequences are MGHDK and SYGVNS. There are 17 residues in the CDR3. CDR3 in amino acids: CASSEYNPRARMNGYTF. CDR3 DNA: TGTGCCAGCAGTGAATATAACCCTAGGGCTCGGATGAATGGCTACACCTTC.

The chain is built from TRBV5-1 and TRBJ1-4; D ambiguous. Per the germline V gene, CDR1 is SGHRS and CDR2 is YFSETQ. Trimming stripped 0 bases from V and 0 bases from J, with 6 bases between. CDR3 size: 15 residues. CDR3 nucleotides: TGCGCCAGCAGCTTGGGACTCTCAACTAATGAAAAACTGTTTTTT. Protein: CASSLGLSTNEKLFF. The full variable domain, with the rest looked up from reference TRBV5-1 and TRBJ1-4, is KAGVTQTPRYLIKTRGQQVTLSCSPISGHRSVSWYQQTPGQGLQFLFEYFSETQRNKGNFPGRFSGRQFSNSRSEMNVSTLELGDSALYLCASSLGLSTNEKLFFGSGTQLSVL.

This chain joins TRBV4-2 and TRBJ2-2; TRBD2 matches at 10 bases. V shed 0 bases and J 2 bases; nucleotides not matched to a gene: 6. The germline CDR1 and CDR2 sequences are LGHNA and YNFKEQ. The CDR3 spans 18 residues. The chain's CDR3 is CASSQDLASGSNTGELFF. Written as DNA, the CDR3 is TGTGCCAGCAGCCAAGATTTGGCTAGCGGGAGTAACACCGGGGAGCTGTTTTTT.

This sequence joins TRBV9 and TRBJ2-7; 7 nucleotides align to TRBD2. Germline-derived CDR1 and CDR2 are SGDLS and YYNGEE. The CDR3 consists of 15 residues. The junction had 7 bases not matched to a gene; V was cut back by 4 bases and J by 0 bases. The CDR3, as DNA: TGTGCCAGCAGCAAGGGAGGGAGGAGCTCCTACGAGCAGTACTTC. As protein: CASSKGGRSSYEQYF.

J is TRBJ2-3 and V is TRBV18; TRBD2 matches 14 bases. The germline V gene has CDR1 KGHSH and CDR2 LQKENI. With 4 bases clipped from V and 4 bases from J, the junction kept 4 bases outside the gene matches. The CDR3 runs 16 residues. The CDR3 spells CASSHGTSGSSDTQYF. Written as DNA, the CDR3 is TGTGCCAGCTCACACGGGACTAGCGGGAGTTCAGATACGCAGTATTTT.

This chain connects TRBV29-1 to TRBJ1-4; maybe TRBD1 (6 bases). This CDR3 is built from 12 residues. V was clipped by 3 bases and J by 5 bases, with 7 bases between them. From germline, CDR1 is SQVTM and CDR2 ANQGSEA. The CDR3 nucleotides are TGCAGCGTTGATACAGGGAATGAAAAACTGTTTTTT. It translates to CSVDTGNEKLFF. Full variable domain (outside the CDR3, taken from reference TRBV29-1 and TRBJ1-4): SAVISQKPSRDICQRGTSLTIQCQVDSQVTMMFWYRQQPGQSLTLIATANQGSEATYESGFVIDKFPISRPNLTFSTLTVSNMSPEDSSIYLCSVDTGNEKLFFGSGTQLSVL.

The J gene is TRBJ1-4, the V gene TRBV1. TRBV1 is annotated as a pseudogene. The CDR3 runs to 14 residues. The CDR3 protein is CTSNRPGLIEKLFF. DNA of the CDR3: TGCACCAGCAACCGGCCGGGGCTTATAGAAAAACTGTTTTTT.

The chain carries TRBV7-9 and TRBJ2-5; D is unclear. The assigned J gene may be wrong: the sequence end matches TRBJ2-7 better. CDR1 is SEHNR and CDR2 is FQNEAQ in the germline V gene (reference sequence). The CDR3 is 15 amino acids. CDR3 loop: CASSLVRPSRHEQYF. Here the CDR3 DNA reads TGTGCCAGCAGCTTAGTGCGACCCTCCCGGCACGAGCAGTACTTC.

This clone came up once. The chain couples TRBV6-5 to TRBJ2-1, with 8 bases identical to TRBD2. Trimming removed 8 bases from V and 6 bases from J; junction bases left unmatched: 12. Per germline, CDR1 MNHEY and CDR2 SVGAGI. The CDR3 has 15 residues. CDR3 in DNA: TGTGCCAGCGCCCCGGGGGGGGTTCCATTCAATGAGCAGTTCTTC. Translated, it gives CASAPGGVPFNEQFF.

The V call is TRBV6-5, the J call TRBJ2-7; 8 positions match TRBD1. V lost 2 bases and J lost 6; bases outside the gene matches: 9. Germline CDR1 is MNHEY and CDR2 is SVGAGI. The CDR3 spans 15 residues. CDR3 in amino acids: CASSYGRTGWREQYF. Here the CDR3 DNA reads TGTGCCAGCAGTTACGGTCGGACAGGGTGGCGCGAGCAGTACTTC.

The chain uses TRBV4-2 and TRBJ2-2; D is uncertain. From germline, CDR1 is LGHNA and CDR2 YNFKEQ. Trimming took 5 bases from V and 5 from J, leaving 12 bases between them. The CDR3 extends over 14 amino acids. CDR3 region: CASSERLTTGELFF. CDR3 nucleotide sequence: TGTGCCAGCAGCGAAAGACTGACAACCGGGGAGCTGTTTTTT.

The genes are TRBV30 and TRBJ2-7; D unclear. The CDR3 contains 13 residues. The V and J ends lost 0 bases and 0 bases respectively, with 6 bases between them. The V gene's germline CDR1 is GTSNPN and CDR2 SVGIG (reference sequence). The DNA for the CDR3 is TGTGCCTGGAGTGTTCAGGCCTCCTACGAGCAGTACTTC. This gives the protein CAWSVQASYEQYF.

The rearrangement uses TRBV6-5 and TRBJ2-5; 8 nucleotides align to TRBD1. V shed 3 bases, J shed 2 bases, and the junction held 5 bases outside the gene matches. CDR1 and CDR2 from the germline V gene are MNHEY and SVGAGI. The CDR3 covers 15 residues. As DNA, the CDR3 is TGTGCCAGCAGTTATGGGACAGGTTTACAAGAGACCCAGTACTTC. Encoded protein: CASSYGTGLQETQYF.